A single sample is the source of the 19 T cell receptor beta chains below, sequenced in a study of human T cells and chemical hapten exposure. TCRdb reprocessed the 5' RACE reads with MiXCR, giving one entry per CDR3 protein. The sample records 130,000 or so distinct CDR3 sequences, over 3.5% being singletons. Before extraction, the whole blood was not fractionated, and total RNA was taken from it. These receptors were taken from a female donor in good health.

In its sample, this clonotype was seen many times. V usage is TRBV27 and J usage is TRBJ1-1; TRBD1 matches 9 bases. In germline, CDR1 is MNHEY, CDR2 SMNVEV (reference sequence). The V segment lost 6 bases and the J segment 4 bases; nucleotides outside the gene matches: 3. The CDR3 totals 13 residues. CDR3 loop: CASRQGASTEAFF. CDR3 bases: TGTGCCAGCAGACAGGGGGCTAGCACTGAAGCTTTCTTT.

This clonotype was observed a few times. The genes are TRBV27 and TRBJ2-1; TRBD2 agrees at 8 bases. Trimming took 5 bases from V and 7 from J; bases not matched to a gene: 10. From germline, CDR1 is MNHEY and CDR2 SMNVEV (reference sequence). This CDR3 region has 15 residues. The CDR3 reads CASSPRGLVGNEQFF. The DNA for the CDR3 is TGTGCCAGCAGTCCCCGGGGACTAGTCGGTAATGAGCAGTTCTTC.

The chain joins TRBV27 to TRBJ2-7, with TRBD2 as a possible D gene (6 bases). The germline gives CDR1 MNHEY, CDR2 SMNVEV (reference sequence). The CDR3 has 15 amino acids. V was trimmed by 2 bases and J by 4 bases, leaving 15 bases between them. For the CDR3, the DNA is TGTGCCAGCAGTTTAGGGTTTGCGGGGAGTTACGAGCAGTACTTC. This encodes CASSLGFAGSYEQYF.

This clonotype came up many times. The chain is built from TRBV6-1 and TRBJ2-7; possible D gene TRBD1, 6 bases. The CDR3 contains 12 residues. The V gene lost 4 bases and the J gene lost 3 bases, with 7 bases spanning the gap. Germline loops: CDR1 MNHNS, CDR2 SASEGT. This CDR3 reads CASSAGDYEQYF. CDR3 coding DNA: TGTGCCAGCAGTGCAGGGGACTACGAGCAGTACTTC.

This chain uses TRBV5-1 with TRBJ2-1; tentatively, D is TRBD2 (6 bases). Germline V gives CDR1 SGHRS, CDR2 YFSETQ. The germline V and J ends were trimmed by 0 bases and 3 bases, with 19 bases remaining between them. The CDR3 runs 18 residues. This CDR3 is CASSLGQLGDFCYNEQFF. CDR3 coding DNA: TGCGCCAGCAGCTTGGGACAATTGGGGGACTTCTGCTACAATGAGCAGTTCTTC.

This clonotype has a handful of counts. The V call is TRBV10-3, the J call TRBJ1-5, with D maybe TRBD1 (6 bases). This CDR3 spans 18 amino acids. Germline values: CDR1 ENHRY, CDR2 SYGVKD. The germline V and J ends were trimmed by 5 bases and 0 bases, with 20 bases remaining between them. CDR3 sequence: CAISRGQGGLYSNQPQHF. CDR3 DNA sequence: TGTGCCATCAGTAGGGGCCAAGGGGGATTATATAGCAATCAGCCCCAGCATTTT.

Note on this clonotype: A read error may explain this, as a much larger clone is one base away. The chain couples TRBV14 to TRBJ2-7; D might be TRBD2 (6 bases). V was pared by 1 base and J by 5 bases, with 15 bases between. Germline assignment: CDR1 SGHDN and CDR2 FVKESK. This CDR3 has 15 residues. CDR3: CASSQGAGRSDEQYF. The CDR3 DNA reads TGTGCCAGCAGCCAAGGGGCGGGAAGGTCCGACGAGCAGTACTTC.

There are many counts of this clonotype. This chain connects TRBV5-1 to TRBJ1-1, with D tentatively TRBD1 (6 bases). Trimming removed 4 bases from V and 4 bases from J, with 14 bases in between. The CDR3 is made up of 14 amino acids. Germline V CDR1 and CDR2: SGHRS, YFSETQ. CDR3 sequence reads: CASSQQGMATEAFF. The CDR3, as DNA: TGCGCCAGCAGCCAGCAGGGGATGGCCACTGAAGCTTTCTTT. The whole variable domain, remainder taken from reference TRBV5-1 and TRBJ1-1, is KAGVTQTPRYLIKTRGQQVTLSCSPISGHRSVSWYQQTPGQGLQFLFEYFSETQRNKGNFPGRFSGRQFSNSRSEMNVSTLELGDSALYLCASSQQGMATEAFFGQGTRLTVV.

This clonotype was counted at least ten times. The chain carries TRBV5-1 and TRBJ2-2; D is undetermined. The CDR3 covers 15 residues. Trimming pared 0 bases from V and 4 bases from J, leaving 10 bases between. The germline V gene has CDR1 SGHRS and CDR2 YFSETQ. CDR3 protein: CASSLEVTGTGELFF. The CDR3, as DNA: TGCGCCAGCAGCTTGGAGGTGACTGGCACCGGGGAGCTGTTTTTT.

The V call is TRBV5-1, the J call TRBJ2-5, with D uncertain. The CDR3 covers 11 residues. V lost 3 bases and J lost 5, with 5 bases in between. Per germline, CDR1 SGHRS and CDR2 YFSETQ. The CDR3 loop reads CASSCDETQYF. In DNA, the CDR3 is TGCGCCAGCAGCTGTGATGAGACCCAGTACTTC.

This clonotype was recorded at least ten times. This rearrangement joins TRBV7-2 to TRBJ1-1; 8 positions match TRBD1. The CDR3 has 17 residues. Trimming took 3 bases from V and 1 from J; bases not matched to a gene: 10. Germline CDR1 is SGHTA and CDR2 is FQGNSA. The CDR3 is CASSLRGQGAGNTEAFF. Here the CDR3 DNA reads TGTGCCAGCAGCTTGCGCGGGCAGGGGGCGGGGAACACTGAAGCTTTCTTT.

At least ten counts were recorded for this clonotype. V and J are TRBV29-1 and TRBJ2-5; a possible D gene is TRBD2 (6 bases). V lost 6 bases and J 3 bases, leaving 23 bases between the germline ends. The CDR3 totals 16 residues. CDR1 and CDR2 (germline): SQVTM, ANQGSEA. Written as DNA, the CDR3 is TGCAGCGTGCGCAAATTGGGGTGGGGGGTGGAAGAGACCCAGTACTTC. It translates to CSVRKLGWGVEETQYF.

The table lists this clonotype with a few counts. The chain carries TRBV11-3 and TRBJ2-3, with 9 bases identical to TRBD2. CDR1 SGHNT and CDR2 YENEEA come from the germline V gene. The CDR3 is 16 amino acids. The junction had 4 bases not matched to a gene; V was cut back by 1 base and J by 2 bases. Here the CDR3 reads CASSLGTSGSTDTQYF. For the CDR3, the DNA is TGTGCCAGCAGCTTAGGTACTAGCGGGTCCACAGATACGCAGTATTTT.

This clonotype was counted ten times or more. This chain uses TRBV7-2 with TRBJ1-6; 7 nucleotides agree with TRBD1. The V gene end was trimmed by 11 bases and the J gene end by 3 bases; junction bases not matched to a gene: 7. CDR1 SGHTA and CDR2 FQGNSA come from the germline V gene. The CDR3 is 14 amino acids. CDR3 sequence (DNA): TGTGCCTCCGAAAACAGGGGCTATAATTCACCCCTCCACTTT. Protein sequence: CASENRGYNSPLHF. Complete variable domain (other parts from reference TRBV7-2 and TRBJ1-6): GAGVSQSPSNKVTEKGKDVELRCDPISGHTALYWYRQSLGQGLEFLIYFQGNSAPDKSGLPSDRFSAERTGGSVSTLTIQRTQQEDSAVYLCASENRGYNSPLHFGNGTRLTVT.

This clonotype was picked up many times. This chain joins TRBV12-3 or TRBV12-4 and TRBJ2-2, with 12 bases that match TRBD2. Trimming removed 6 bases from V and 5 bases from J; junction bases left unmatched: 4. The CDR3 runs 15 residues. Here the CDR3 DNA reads TGTGCCAGCAGGAGCACTAGCGGGGGGACCGGGGAGCTGTTTTTT. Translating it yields CASRSTSGGTGELFF.

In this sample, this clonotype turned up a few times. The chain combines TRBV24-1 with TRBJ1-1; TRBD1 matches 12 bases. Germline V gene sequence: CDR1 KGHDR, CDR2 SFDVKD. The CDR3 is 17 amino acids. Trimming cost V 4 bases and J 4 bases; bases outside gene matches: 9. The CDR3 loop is CATSESGTGGCSTEAFF. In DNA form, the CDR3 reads TGTGCCACCAGTGAGTCCGGGACAGGGGGCTGCTCCACTGAAGCTTTCTTT.

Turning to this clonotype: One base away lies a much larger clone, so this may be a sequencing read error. CDR3 bases: TGTGCCAGCAGCTTAGTTAGCGAGGCGACTCCTACGCAGTATTTT. This sequence encodes CASSLVSEATPTQYF. The genes are TRBV7-2 and TRBJ2-3, with D perhaps TRBD2 (5 bases). V shed 1 base and J shed 8 bases, with 16 bases lying between them. Germline V lookup: CDR1 SGHTA, CDR2 FQGNSA. This CDR3 has 15 amino acids.

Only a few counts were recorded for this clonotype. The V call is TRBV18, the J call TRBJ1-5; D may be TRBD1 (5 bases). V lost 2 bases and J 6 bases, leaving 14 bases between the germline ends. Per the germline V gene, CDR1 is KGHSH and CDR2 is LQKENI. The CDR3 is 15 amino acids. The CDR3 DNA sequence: TGTGCCAGCTCACCATCGGGGGGACTGGGTCAGCCCCAGCATTTT. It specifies CASSPSGGLGQPQHF. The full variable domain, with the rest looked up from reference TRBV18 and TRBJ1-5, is NAGVMQNPRHLVRRRGQEARLRCSPMKGHSHVYWYRQLPEEGLKFMVYLQKENIIDESGMPKERFSAEFPKEGPSILRIQQVVRGDSAAYFCASSPSGGLGQPQHFGDGTRLSIL.

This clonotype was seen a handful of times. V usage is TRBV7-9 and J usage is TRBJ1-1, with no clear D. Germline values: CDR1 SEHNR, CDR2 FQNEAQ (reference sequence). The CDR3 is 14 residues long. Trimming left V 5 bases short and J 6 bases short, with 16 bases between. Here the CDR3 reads CASSPSNCGPEAFF. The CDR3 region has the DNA TGTGCCAGCAGCCCCAGTAATTGCGGACCTGAAGCTTTCTTT.